Listed below are T cell receptor beta chains from one sample, sequenced in a study of cytomegalovirus exposure and HLA in healthy donors. Clones were sequenced by immunoSEQ multiplex PCR, and TCRdb holds only the in-frame ones, with some missing. The sample has more than 150,000 clones, 82% seen once. The specimen was PBMCs. The receptors shown here come from a man between 40 and 49 years old in good health and CMV-seronegative. The CDR3 runs from the conserved cysteine through the conserved F or W. Each record gives: V gene, CDR3 protein.

TRBV9 | CASSPSGGRTDTQYF
TRBV19 | CASSRLGGATEAFF
TRBV5-8 | CASSPGLAGGGGYEQYF
TRBV11-2 | CASSLGTGKTDTQYF
TRBV4-3 | CASSQESSYEQYF
TRBV28 | CASIQGSGELFF
TRBV5-4 | CASSLLSSSYEQYF
TRBV30 | CAWSAGWLARGQETQYF
TRBV30 | CAWSFPGTSGGYTF
TRBV28 | CASSSPGKASNTEAFF
TRBV5-1 | CASSLGRGRETQYF
TRBV27 | CASSGGDTPWEQYF
TRBV4-1 | CASSQMTAEAFF
TRBV4-3 | CASSQDPAGLYGYTF
TRBV2 | CASLIPLAGGSETQYF
TRBV29-1 | CSVEHPLAGAYNEQFF
TRBV7-2 | CASSLGGGRTQYF
TRBV28 | CASSSQPGSGNTIYF
TRBV29-1 | CSVVPAGAPGGYTF
TRBV7-9 | CAIGSNTGGRRDGYTF
TRBV30 | CAWTVGGGSGNTIYF
TRBV27 | CASSPGVGGADEQFF
TRBV28 | CASSLGSGGRGEWYEQYF
TRBV4-1 | CASSQGADRVYEQYF
TRBV4-3 | CASSQDLSGSSYNEQFF
TRBV4-2 | CASSQGEGVSNTEAFF
TRBV5-1 | CASSLGLAGITDTQYF
TRBV13 | CASSPGLARDTDTQYF
TRBV5-5 | CASSNGRSGGFGGELFF
TRBV12-1 | CADGGNYGYTF
TRBV30 | CAWSRQGAGSEAFF
TRBV5-8 | CASSPDRGVYEQYF
TRBV15 | CATRTTGQRGTEAFF
TRBV30 | CAWSQTSGMGEAFF
TRBV7-2 | CASSPQGGSGSPLHF
TRBV9 | CASSVGQATFDEQYF
TRBV7-2 | CASSLELREREQFF
TRBV5-1 | CASILGTSPGDTQYF
TRBV7-3 | CASSLIGQGAIGETQYF
TRBV11-2 | CASSLHRVTGNTIYF
TRBV15 | CATSRDSNTGEGNQPQHF
TRBV7-9 | CASSLAGGNEQFF
TRBV28 | CASRRTNQPQHF
TRBV2 | CASSRTGQGNTEAFF
TRBV7-2 | CASSLATGSGANVLTF
TRBV19 | CASREMTLSAGEDEQFF